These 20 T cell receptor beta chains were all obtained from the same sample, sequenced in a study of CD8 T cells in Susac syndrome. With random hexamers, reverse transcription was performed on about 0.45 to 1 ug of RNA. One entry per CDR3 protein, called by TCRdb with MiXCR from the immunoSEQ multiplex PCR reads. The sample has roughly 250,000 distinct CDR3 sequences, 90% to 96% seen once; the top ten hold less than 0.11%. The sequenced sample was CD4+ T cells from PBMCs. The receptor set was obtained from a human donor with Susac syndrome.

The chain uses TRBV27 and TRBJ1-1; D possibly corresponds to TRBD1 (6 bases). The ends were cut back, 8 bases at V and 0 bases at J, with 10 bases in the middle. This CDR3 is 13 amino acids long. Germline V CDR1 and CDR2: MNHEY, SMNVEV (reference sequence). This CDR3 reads CASFYRVNTEAFF. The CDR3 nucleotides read TGTGCCAGCTTCTACAGGGTGAACACTGAAGCTTTCTTT.

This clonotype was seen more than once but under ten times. CDR3 in DNA: TGTGCCAGTAGCACGGACAGGGACACTGAAGCTTTCTTT. Translated: CASSTDRDTEAFF. This sequence joins TRBV19 and TRBJ1-1; 8 positions agree with TRBD1. Germline V gene data show CDR1 as LNHDA and CDR2 as SQIVND (reference sequence). V lost 6 bases to trimming and J lost 3 bases; unmatched junction nucleotides: 3. The CDR3 extends over 13 amino acids.

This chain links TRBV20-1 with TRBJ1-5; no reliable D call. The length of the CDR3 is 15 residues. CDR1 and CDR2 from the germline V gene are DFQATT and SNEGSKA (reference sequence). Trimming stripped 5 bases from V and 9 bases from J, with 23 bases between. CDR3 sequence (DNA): TGCAGTGCTTTTCCCGGCGATGGAGGAAAGCTGCCCCAGCATTTT. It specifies CSAFPGDGGKLPQHF.

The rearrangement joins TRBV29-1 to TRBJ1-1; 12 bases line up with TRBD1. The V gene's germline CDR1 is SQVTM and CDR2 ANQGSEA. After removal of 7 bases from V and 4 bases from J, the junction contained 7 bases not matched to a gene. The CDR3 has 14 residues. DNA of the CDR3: TGCAGCGCGAGGGACAGGGGGCGGACCACTGAAGCTTTCTTT. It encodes CSARDRGRTTEAFF. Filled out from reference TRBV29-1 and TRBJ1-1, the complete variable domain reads SAVISQKPSRDICQRGTSLTIQCQVDSQVTMMFWYRQQPGQSLTLIATANQGSEATYESGFVIDKFPISRPNLTFSTLTVSNMSPEDSSIYLCSARDRGRTTEAFFGQGTRLTVV.

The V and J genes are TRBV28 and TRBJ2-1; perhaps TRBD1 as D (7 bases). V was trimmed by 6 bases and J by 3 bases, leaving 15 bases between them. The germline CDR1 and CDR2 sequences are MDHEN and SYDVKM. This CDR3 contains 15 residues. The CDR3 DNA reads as TGTGCCAGCAGGCGGACAGGAGGGGACTACAATGAGCAGTTCTTC. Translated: CASRRTGGDYNEQFF.

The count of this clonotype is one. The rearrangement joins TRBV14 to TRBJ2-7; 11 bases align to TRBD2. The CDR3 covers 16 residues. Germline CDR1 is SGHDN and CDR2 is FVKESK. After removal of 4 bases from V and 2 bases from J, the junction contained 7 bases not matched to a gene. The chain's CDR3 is CASSPTTSGRPYEQYF. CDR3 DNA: TGTGCCAGCAGCCCCACCACTAGCGGGAGACCCTACGAGCAGTACTTC.

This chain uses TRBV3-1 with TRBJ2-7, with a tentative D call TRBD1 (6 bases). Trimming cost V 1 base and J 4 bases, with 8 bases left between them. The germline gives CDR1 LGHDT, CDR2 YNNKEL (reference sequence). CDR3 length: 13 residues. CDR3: CASSQAGAYEQYF. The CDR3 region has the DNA TGTGCCAGCAGCCAAGCAGGGGCGTACGAGCAGTACTTC.

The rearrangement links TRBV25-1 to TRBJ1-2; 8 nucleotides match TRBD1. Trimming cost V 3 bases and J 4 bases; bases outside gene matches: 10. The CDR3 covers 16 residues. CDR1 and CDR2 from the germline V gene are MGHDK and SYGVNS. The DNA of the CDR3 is TGTGCCAGCAGTGATGTACCAGGGGGCAGTGGCTATGGCTACACCTTC. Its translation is CASSDVPGGSGYGYTF.

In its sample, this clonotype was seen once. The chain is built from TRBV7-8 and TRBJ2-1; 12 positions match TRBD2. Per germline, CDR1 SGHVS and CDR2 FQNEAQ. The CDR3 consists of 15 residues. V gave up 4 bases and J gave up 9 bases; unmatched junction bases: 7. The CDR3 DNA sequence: TGTGCCAGCAGCTCCCCGGGACTAGCGGGTTTTGAGCAGTTCTTC. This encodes CASSSPGLAGFEQFF.

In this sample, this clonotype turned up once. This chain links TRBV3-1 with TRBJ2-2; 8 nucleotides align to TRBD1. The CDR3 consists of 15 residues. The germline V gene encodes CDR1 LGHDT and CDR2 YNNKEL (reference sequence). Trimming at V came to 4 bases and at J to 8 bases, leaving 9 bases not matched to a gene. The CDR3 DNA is TGTGCCAGCAGCCCCCCAGGCACAGGGGGTGGGGAGCTGTTTTTT. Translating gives CASSPPGTGGGELFF.

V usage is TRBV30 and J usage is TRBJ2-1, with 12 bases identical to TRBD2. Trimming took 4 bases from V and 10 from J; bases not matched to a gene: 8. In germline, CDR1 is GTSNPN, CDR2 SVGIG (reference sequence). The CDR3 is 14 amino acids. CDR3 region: CAWKPSGRALEQFF. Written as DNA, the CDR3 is TGTGCCTGGAAGCCTAGCGGGAGGGCCTTAGAGCAGTTCTTC.

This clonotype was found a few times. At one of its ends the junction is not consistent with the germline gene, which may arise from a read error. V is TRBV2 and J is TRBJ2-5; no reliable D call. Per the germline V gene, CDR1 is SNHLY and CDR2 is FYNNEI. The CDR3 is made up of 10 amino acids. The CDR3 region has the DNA TGTGCCAGCAGGGAAGAGACCCAGTACTTC. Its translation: CASREETQYF.

CDR3 coding DNA: TGTGCCAGCAAAGAAGAGGATACGCAGTATTTT. As protein: CASKEEDTQYF. V is TRBV12-3 or TRBV12-4 and J is TRBJ2-3, with D uncertain. The CDR3 runs 11 residues. V was shortened by 7 bases and J by 6 bases, with 8 bases between the two germline ends.

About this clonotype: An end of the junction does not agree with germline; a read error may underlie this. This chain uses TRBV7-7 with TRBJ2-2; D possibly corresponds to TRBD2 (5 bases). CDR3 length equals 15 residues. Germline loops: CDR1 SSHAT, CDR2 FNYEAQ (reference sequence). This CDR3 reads CASSLGWLAAGELFF. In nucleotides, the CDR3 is TGTGCTAGCAGCTTAGGGTGGCTAGCCGCCGGGGAGCTGTTTTTT. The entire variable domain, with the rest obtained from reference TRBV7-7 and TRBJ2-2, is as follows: GAGVSQSPRYKVTKRGQDVTLRCDPISSHATLYWYQQALGQGPEFLTYFNYEAQPDKSGLPSDRFSAERPEGSISTLTIQRTEQRDSAMYRCASSLGWLAAGELFFGEGSRLTVL.

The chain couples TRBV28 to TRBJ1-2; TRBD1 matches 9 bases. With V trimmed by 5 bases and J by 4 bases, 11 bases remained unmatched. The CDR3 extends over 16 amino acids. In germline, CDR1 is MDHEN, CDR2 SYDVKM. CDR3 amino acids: CASSVPGQGTGYGYTF. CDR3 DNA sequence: TGTGCCAGCAGTGTCCCGGGACAGGGTACTGGCTATGGCTACACCTTC.

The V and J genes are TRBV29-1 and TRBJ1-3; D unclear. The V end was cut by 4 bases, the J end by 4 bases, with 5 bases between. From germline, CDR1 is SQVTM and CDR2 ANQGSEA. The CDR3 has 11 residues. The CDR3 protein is CSVARGNTIYF. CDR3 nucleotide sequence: TGCAGCGTTGCCCGGGGAAACACCATATATTTT.

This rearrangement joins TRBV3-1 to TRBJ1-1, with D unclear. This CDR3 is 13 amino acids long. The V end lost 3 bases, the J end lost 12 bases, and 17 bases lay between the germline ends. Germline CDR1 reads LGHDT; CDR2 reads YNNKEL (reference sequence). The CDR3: CASSQFSKDWTFF. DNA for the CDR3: TGTGCCAGCAGCCAGTTTAGTAAGGATTGGACTTTCTTT.

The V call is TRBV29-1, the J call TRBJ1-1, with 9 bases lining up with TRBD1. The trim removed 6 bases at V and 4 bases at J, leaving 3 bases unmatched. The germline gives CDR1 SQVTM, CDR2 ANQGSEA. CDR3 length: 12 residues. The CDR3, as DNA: TGCAGCGTGACAGGGGGAGGCACTGAAGCTTTCTTT. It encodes CSVTGGGTEAFF.

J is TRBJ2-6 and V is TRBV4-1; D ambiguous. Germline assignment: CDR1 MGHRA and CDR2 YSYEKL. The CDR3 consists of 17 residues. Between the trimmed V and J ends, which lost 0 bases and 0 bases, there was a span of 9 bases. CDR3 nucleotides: TGCGCCAGCAGCCAAGAGCAGACTCACTCTGGGGCCAACGTCCTGACTTTC. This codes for CASSQEQTHSGANVLTF.

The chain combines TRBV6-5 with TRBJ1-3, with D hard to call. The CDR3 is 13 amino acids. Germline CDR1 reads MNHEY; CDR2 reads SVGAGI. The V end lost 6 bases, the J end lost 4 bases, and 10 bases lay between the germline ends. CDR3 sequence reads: CASREDGGNTIYF. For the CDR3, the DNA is TGTGCCAGCAGGGAGGACGGCGGAAACACCATATATTTT.